Shown below are 11 T cell receptor beta chains from a single sample sequenced in a study of T cell clonality in common variable immunodeficiency. General study results and limits: Common variable immunodeficiency TCR beta sequences reportedly had fewer deletions and N-nucleotide insertions.

Antigens of these TCRs are unknown. TCRdb's copy holds only in-frame clones and misses some; the assay was immunoSEQ multiplex PCR. Altogether more than 30,000 clones were found in the sample, and no singletons occur. Specimen: peripheral blood mononuclear cells. These receptor sequences come from a human donor with common variable immunodeficiency.

Concerning this clone: Coverage ceases 3 residues before the CDR3 finishes, and the germline J gene fills in the end. The chain carries TRBV7-2 and TRBJ2-7; 7 nucleotides line up with TRBD2. J lost 1 base, V lost 6 bases, and 3 bases had no gene match. The CDR3 is 13 residues long. From germline, CDR1 is SGHTA and CDR2 FQGNSA. Here the CDR3 reads CASRLAASYEQYF. The part of the CDR3 DNA that was read is TGTGCCAGCAGGCTAGCGGCGTCCTACGAG. The whole variable domain, filled in from reference TRBV7-2 and TRBJ2-7, reads GAGVSQSPSNKVTEKGKDVELRCDPISGHTALYWYRQSLGQGLEFLIYFQGNSAPDKSGLPSDRFSAERTGGSVSTLTIQRTQQEDSAVYLCASRLAASYEQYFGPGTRLTVT.

In the case of this clone: The CDR3 extends 3 residues past the end of the read, so its final part is completed from the germline J gene. This chain connects TRBV19 to TRBJ2-7, with TRBD2 matching 15 bases. Germline values: CDR1 LNHDA, CDR2 SQIVND (reference sequence). J was trimmed by 6 bases and V by 5 bases; bases with no gene match: 5. This CDR3 has 15 amino acids. CDR3 in amino acids: CASSFPGLAGGEQYF. The CDR3 DNA, read in part, is TGTGCCAGTAGTTTCCCGGGACTAGCGGGAGGCGAG.

The table lists this clone with many counts. The read halts 3 residues ahead of the CDR3 end, with the missing end drawn from the germline J gene. The gene calls are TRBV19 and TRBJ2-7, with D possibly matching TRBD2 (6 bases). CDR3 length equals 14 residues. Germline CDR1 LNHDA, CDR2 SQIVND (reference sequence). Trimming stripped 3 bases from V and 4 bases from J, with 13 bases between. CDR3 DNA, as far as it was read: TGTGCCAGTAGTATTTCTGGCGGGACTTACGAG. Translation: CASSISGGTYE. The entire CDR3 protein reads CASSISGGTYEQYF.

This clone has more than one count but fewer than ten. A far more abundant clone sits one base away, making this likely a read error. Coverage ceases 3 residues before the CDR3 finishes, and the germline J gene fills in the end. This sequence joins TRBV5-1 and TRBJ1-5; D uncertain. The CDR3 runs to 13 residues. Per the germline V gene, CDR1 is SGHRS and CDR2 is YFSETQ. V was shortened by 0 bases and J by 6 bases, with 7 bases between the two germline ends. Partial CDR3 DNA: TGCGCCAGCAGCTTGGATCTCGGTCAGCCC. Encoded protein: CASSLDLGQP. From start to end, the CDR3 is CASSLDLGQPQHF.

On this clone: The DNA ends 3 residues before the CDR3 does, and the rest of the CDR3 is filled in from the germline J gene. The chain couples TRBV7-6 to TRBJ2-3, with 10 nucleotides matching TRBD2. The V segment lost 5 bases and the J segment 2 bases; nucleotides outside the gene matches: 10. Germline CDR1 and CDR2: SGHVS and FNYEAQ. The CDR3 spans 17 residues. This CDR3 is CASSPFKAGGSTDTQYF. Incomplete CDR3 DNA: TGTGCCAGCAGCCCTTTCAAAGCGGGAGGGTCCACAGATACG.

The table lists this clone with a few counts. Coverage ceases 3 residues before the CDR3 finishes, and the germline J gene fills in the end. The rearrangement links TRBV16 to TRBJ2-7; TRBD2 matches 11 bases. Germline CDR1 is KGHSY and CDR2 is FQNENV. The CDR3 runs 14 residues. J was trimmed by 6 bases and V by 2 bases; bases with no gene match: 3. CDR3 bases read: TGTGCCAGCAGCCAAATCGGGACTAGCGGCGAG. It specifies CASSQIGTSGE. The full CDR3 reads CASSQIGTSGEQYF.

Ten or more counts support this clone. The sequence runs out 3 residues before the end of the CDR3; the remainder is reconstructed from the germline J gene. The chain carries TRBV5-1 and TRBJ2-3, with 13 positions matching TRBD2. The length of the CDR3 is 17 residues. The V segment lost 3 bases and the J segment 2 bases; nucleotides outside the gene matches: 6. The germline V gene has CDR1 SGHRS and CDR2 YFSETQ. This chain's CDR3 is CASSYRTSGSSTDTQYF. The CDR3 DNA, read in part, is TGCGCCAGCAGCTACAGGACTAGCGGGAGTTCCACAGATACG.

This clone has more than one count but fewer than ten. The read comes to an end 3 residues before the CDR3 does, leaving the germline J gene to fill in the end. The chain recombines TRBV19 with TRBJ1-5; D remains ambiguous. The CDR3 runs 14 residues. CDR1 LNHDA and CDR2 SQIVND come from the germline V gene (reference sequence). The V end was cut by 11 bases, the J end by 0 bases, with 14 bases between. The part of the CDR3 DNA that was read is TGTGCCTGGAGTGGGCCGTTTAGCAATCAGCCC. Protein: CAWSGPFSNQP. The whole CDR3 region reads CAWSGPFSNQPQHF.

Comments on this clone: The CDR3 end is not reached by the read, which stops 3 residues before it; the germline J gene fills it in. The chain links TRBV2 to TRBJ1-1, with a tentative D call TRBD1 (5 bases). The CDR3 runs 13 residues. The V and J ends lost 7 bases and 1 base respectively, with 10 bases between them. The V gene's germline CDR1 is SNHLY and CDR2 FYNNEI. The CDR3 reads CASKGQGNTEAFF. CDR3 DNA (partial): TGTGCCAGCAAGGGCCAGGGGAACACTGAA.

This clone appeared many times. From the germline J gene comes the end of the CDR3, since the read stops 3 residues before it. The chain uses TRBV5-6 and TRBJ2-2; D may be TRBD1 (5 bases). Germline V lookup: CDR1 SGHDT, CDR2 YYEEEE. The CDR3 runs to 13 residues. V dropped 4 bases and J dropped 5 bases, with 9 bases sitting between them. The sequenced part of the CDR3 DNA is TGTGCCAGCAGCATAACAGGTACCGGGGAG. Its translation: CASSITGTGE. The entire CDR3 protein reads CASSITGTGELFF.

This clone appeared many times. The read gets to within 3 residues of the CDR3 end, and the germline J gene fills in the rest. The J gene is TRBJ2-5, the V gene TRBV4-1, with a weak D call TRBD2 (5 bases). V was clipped by 0 bases and J by 5 bases, with 16 bases between them. CDR1 and CDR2 (germline): MGHRA, YSYEKL. The CDR3 has 16 residues. Incomplete CDR3 DNA: TGCGCCAGCAGCCAAGATCCCAGCCGGCCGGGGGAGACC. This codes for CASSQDPSRPGET. The complete CDR3 reads CASSQDPSRPGETQYF.